Shown below are 17 T cell receptor beta chains from a single sample sequenced in a study of blood T cell repertoires in COVID-19. TCRdb keeps only in-frame clones here, not all; method: immunoSEQ multiplex PCR. This sample has fewer than 350,000 clones, with about nine tenths found just once. Specimen: peripheral blood. All receptors derive from a man aged 25 to 45 with COVID-19, enrolled during active disease.

The chain links TRBV19 to TRBJ2-1; 7 nucleotides align to TRBD2. With V trimmed by 7 bases and J by 7 bases, 7 bases remained unmatched. The CDR3 is 13 residues long. Germline CDR1 reads LNHDA; CDR2 reads SQIVND (reference sequence). The CDR3 reads CASTSFGGNEQFF. As DNA, the CDR3 is TGTGCCAGTACTTCTTTCGGGGGGAATGAGCAGTTCTTC. The full variable domain, its missing parts supplied by reference TRBV19 and TRBJ2-1, is DGGITQSPKYLFRKEGQNVTLSCEQNLNHDAMYWYRQDPGQGLRLIYYSQIVNDFQKGDIAEGYSVSREKKESFPLTVTSAQKNPTAFYLCASTSFGGNEQFFGPGTRLTVL.

The chain has TRBV7-8 and TRBJ2-7, with a weak D call TRBD2 (6 bases). The CDR3 loop spans 16 amino acids. Germline lookup yields CDR1 SGHVS and CDR2 FQNEAQ. The V and J ends lost 7 bases and 1 base respectively, with 20 bases between them. The CDR3 bases are TGTGCCAGCACCCCCCCCAAGCGGGTGACATCCTACGAGCAGTACTTC. It is translated as CASTPPKRVTSYEQYF.

The genes are TRBV28 and TRBJ1-2; 9 bases align to TRBD1. This CDR3 spans 16 amino acids. V trimming: 3 bases; J trimming: 7 bases; junction bases outside the gene matches: 12. CDR1 is MDHEN and CDR2 is SYDVKM in the germline V gene. CDR3 nucleotide sequence: TGTGCCAGCAGTTTGACCCTGGACAGGGGACTCTTTGGCTACACCTTC. Residues: CASSLTLDRGLFGYTF.

V gene TRBV5-6 combines with J gene TRBJ1-5; the match to TRBD1 covers 10 bases. The germline V gene encodes CDR1 SGHDT and CDR2 YYEEEE. The CDR3 spans 15 residues. The V gene end was trimmed by 4 bases and the J gene end by 5 bases; junction bases not matched to a gene: 6. The CDR3 sequence: CASSLSGTGDQPQHF. CDR3 DNA sequence: TGTGCCAGCAGCCTATCCGGGACAGGGGATCAGCCCCAGCATTTT.

This clone showed up just once. The chain couples TRBV28 to TRBJ1-2, with D perhaps TRBD1 (5 bases). V was trimmed by 6 bases and J by 6 bases, leaving 17 bases between them. The CDR3 sequence is 14 residues long. Germline V lookup: CDR1 MDHEN, CDR2 SYDVKM. CDR3 coding DNA: TGTGCCAGCAGCCGGGGGAGGTCCTTCCATGGCTACACCTTC. Translated, it gives CASSRGRSFHGYTF.

The chain carries TRBV29-1 and TRBJ1-1; TRBD1 might be the D (5 bases). From germline, CDR1 is SQVTM and CDR2 ANQGSEA. This CDR3 is 12 amino acids long. With 4 bases removed from V and 4 bases from J, the gap between germline ends came to 10 bases. The CDR3 sequence is CSVGGDSTEAFF. CDR3 in DNA: TGCAGCGTTGGGGGGGATAGCACTGAAGCTTTCTTT.

This chain connects TRBV7-8 to TRBJ2-3; D is ambiguous. Germline CDR1 and CDR2: SGHVS and FQNEAQ. The CDR3 covers 13 residues. Trimming removed 5 bases at V and 0 bases at J, with 6 bases between. The CDR3 sequence: CASSAGSTDTQYF. The CDR3 region has the DNA TGTGCCAGCAGCGCCGGTAGCACAGATACGCAGTATTTT.

The V gene is TRBV6-6, the J gene TRBJ1-2; the D gene is possibly TRBD1 (6 bases). V lost 6 bases and J lost 1, with 12 bases in between. There are 14 residues in the CDR3. CDR1 is MNHNY and CDR2 is SVGAGI in the germline V gene (reference sequence). The CDR3, as DNA: TGTGCCAGCAGCCTACTAGGGGGTAACTATGGCTACACCTTC. This sequence encodes CASSLLGGNYGYTF.

V gene TRBV14 combines with J gene TRBJ1-5; perhaps TRBD1 as D (5 bases). The V gene lost 4 bases and the J gene lost 0 bases, with 10 bases spanning the gap. Germline V lookup: CDR1 SGHDN, CDR2 FVKESK. The CDR3 consists of 15 residues. The CDR3 DNA reads as TGTGCCAGCAGCCTGACAGTTGATAGCAATCAGCCCCAGCATTTT. It translates to CASSLTVDSNQPQHF.

This sequence joins TRBV24-1 and TRBJ1-2, with 8 bases matching TRBD1. V trimming: 3 bases; J trimming: 11 bases; junction bases outside the gene matches: 13. CDR1 is KGHDR, CDR2 SFDVKD, per germline. The length of the CDR3 is 15 residues. For the CDR3, the DNA is TGTGCCACCAGTGATCCTTCCGGACAGGGACTAGCTTACACCTTC. Translated: CATSDPSGQGLAYTF.

CDR3 nucleotide sequence: TGTGCCAGCAGCTTAGGGTTTACGGCTAGCGGTTTCACAGATACGCAGTATTTT. Protein sequence: CASSLGFTASGFTDTQYF. V usage is TRBV7-2 and J usage is TRBJ2-3; 7 bases are a match to TRBD2. In germline, CDR1 is SGHTA, CDR2 FQGNSA. The CDR3 covers 18 residues. V lost 1 base, J lost 2 bases, and 12 bases stayed unmatched.

In its sample, this clone was seen many times. V gene TRBV2 combines with J gene TRBJ1-2; 7 bases match TRBD1. Germline CDR1 SNHLY, CDR2 FYNNEI. This CDR3 has 14 residues. Unmatched junction bases numbered 9, after V lost 7 bases and J lost 4 bases. Here the CDR3 reads CASNRQGQSYGYTF. The CDR3 DNA is TGTGCCAGCAATAGACAGGGCCAAAGCTATGGCTACACCTTC.

This chain links TRBV30 with TRBJ1-3; no reliable D call. Looked up from germline, CDR1 is GTSNPN and CDR2 is SVGIG (reference sequence). Trimming pared 2 bases from V and 0 bases from J, leaving 11 bases between. CDR3 length: 15 amino acids. The CDR3 nucleotides read TGTGCCTGGAGTCTAGGCGACCGCTCTGGAAACACCATATATTTT. As protein: CAWSLGDRSGNTIYF.

This clone showed up just once. The rearrangement joins TRBV28 to TRBJ2-2; tentatively, D is TRBD1 (6 bases). Trimming left V 2 bases short and J 5 bases short, with 15 bases between. The CDR3 covers 16 residues. Germline values: CDR1 MDHEN, CDR2 SYDVKM. Here the CDR3 DNA reads TGTGCCAGCAGTTTAGGGCAGGGGATCGGAACCGGGGAGCTGTTTTTT. Its translation: CASSLGQGIGTGELFF.

A remark on this clone: Mismatch with germline at one junction end may stem from a read error. Within the sample, other DNA sequences also encode this same CDR3. V usage is TRBV5-1 and J usage is TRBJ1-2; D gene ambiguous. The CDR3 is 12 amino acids. Germline assignment: CDR1 SGHRS and CDR2 YFSETQ. The CDR3 sequence: CASSLGGDGYTF. In DNA, the CDR3 is TGCGCCAGCAGCTTGGGCGGGGATGGCTACACCTTT.

The chain carries TRBV27 and TRBJ1-3; 8 nucleotides match TRBD1. The V and J ends lost 6 bases and 2 bases, in that order; junction bases with no gene match: 3. CDR3 length equals 14 residues. Germline CDR1 MNHEY, CDR2 SMNVEV (reference sequence). The CDR3 sequence is CASSQGQAGNTIYF. The CDR3 DNA is TGTGCCAGCAGCCAGGGACAGGCTGGAAACACCATATATTTT.

The chain is built from TRBV7-3 and TRBJ2-1; possibly TRBD2 for D (5 bases). Germline assignment: CDR1 SGHTA and CDR2 FQGTGA. The CDR3 totals 16 residues. The ends were cut back, 5 bases at V and 0 bases at J, with 14 bases in the middle. CDR3 residues: CASSLHSGTSYNEQFF. In DNA, the CDR3 is TGTGCCAGCAGCCTCCACAGCGGTACCTCCTACAATGAGCAGTTCTTC.